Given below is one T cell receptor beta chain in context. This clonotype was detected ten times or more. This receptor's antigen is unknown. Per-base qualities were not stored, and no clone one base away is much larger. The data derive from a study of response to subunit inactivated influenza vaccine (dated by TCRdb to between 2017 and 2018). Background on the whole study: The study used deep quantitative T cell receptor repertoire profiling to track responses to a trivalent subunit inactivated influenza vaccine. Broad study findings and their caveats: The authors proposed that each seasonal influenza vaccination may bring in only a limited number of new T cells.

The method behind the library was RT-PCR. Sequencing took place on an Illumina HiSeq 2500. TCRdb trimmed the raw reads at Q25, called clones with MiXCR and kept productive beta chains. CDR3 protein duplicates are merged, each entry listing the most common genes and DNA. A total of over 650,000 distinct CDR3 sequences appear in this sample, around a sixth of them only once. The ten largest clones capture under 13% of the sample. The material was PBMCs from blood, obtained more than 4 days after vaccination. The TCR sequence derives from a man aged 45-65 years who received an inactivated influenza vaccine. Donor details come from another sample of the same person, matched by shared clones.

The DNA sequence is given as TGCGCCAGCAGCTTGGCCCCCGGACAGGGAGGAGAGACCCAGTACTTC. It specifies CASSLAPGQGGETQYF. The chain couples TRBV5-1 to TRBJ2-5; 8 bases in between match TRBD1. CDR1 SGHRS and CDR2 YFSETQ are derived from the germline V gene. The CDR3 holds 16 amino acids from the cysteine to the phenylalanine. The CDR3 DNA has 48 bases and is translated from base 1. Trimmed from V: 0 bases; trimmed from J: 4 bases; junction bases lacking a gene match: 8.